This record covers a single T cell receptor (beta chain). The data were taken from a study of TIL therapy for anti-PD-1-resistant metastatic lung cancer. Time point of the sample: pre-treatment sample, taken before nivolumab and TIL therapy. Most excised metastases sampled were pleural nodules or supraclavicular lymph nodes. Sequencing used immunoSEQ v3. The table came from immunoSEQ multiplex PCR; TCRdb's copy has only in-frame clones and leaves some out. The table lists 50,000 or so clones, less than 75% of them singletons, with 5.6% in the top ten. Sequences were derived from tumor tissue, sampled at baseline. The sequence came from a person between 25 and 80 years old with non-small cell lung cancer.

The CDR3 here is CASSVSANEKLFF. The CDR3 coding sequence is TGCGCCAGCAGTGTTTCGGCTAATGAAAAACTGTTTTTT. The chain has TRBV10-2 and TRBJ1-4; D is undetermined. V dropped 4 bases and J dropped 3 bases, with 6 bases sitting between them. The length of the CDR3 is 13 residues. In germline, CDR1 is WSHSY, CDR2 SAAADI.